One and the same sample provided the 24 T cell receptor beta chains below, sequenced in a study of blood T cell repertoires in COVID-19. The assay was immunoSEQ multiplex PCR, and TCRdb's table has in-frame clones only and misses some. This table holds 50,000 to 75,000 clones, roughly 70% found once. Sequenced input: peripheral blood. All receptors come from a woman in her forties or fifties with active or convalescent COVID-19.

The chain recombines TRBV10-2 with TRBJ2-2; the match to TRBD1 covers 9 bases. CDR1 and CDR2 (germline): WSHSY, SAAADI. The CDR3 is 14 amino acids. V lost 6 bases to trimming and J lost 1 base; unmatched junction nucleotides: 0. DNA for the CDR3: TGCGCCAGCAGGGGACAGGGGAACACCGGGGAGCTGTTTTTT. This translates into CASRGQGNTGELFF.

The chain joins TRBV3-1 (or the pseudogene TRBV3-2) to TRBJ1-6, with D perhaps matching TRBD1 (6 bases). The germline V and J ends were trimmed by 4 bases and 0 bases, with 16 bases remaining between them. CDR1 and CDR2 (germline): LGHDT, YNNKEL (reference sequence). The CDR3 contains 18 residues. The CDR3 DNA is TGTGCCAGCAGCCGAAAACGGGACATGAGCTCCTATAATTCACCCCTCCACTTT. The encoded protein is CASSRKRDMSSYNSPLHF.

The chain couples TRBV27 to TRBJ2-7; 10 bases map to TRBD1. Germline trimming cut 5 bases from V and 0 bases from J; bases unmatched to any gene: 4. CDR1 MNHEY and CDR2 SMNVEV come from the germline V gene (reference sequence). The CDR3 runs to 15 residues. The CDR3 sequence is CASSPWTGGSYEQYF. In DNA form, the CDR3 reads TGTGCCAGCAGTCCCTGGACAGGGGGCTCCTACGAGCAGTACTTC.

V gene TRBV7-9 combines with J gene TRBJ1-1, with unresolved D. The CDR3 has 14 amino acids. Per the germline V gene, CDR1 is SEHNR and CDR2 is FQNEAQ (reference sequence). V lost 0 bases, J lost 1 base, and 6 bases lay in between. Here the CDR3 reads CASSLANRNTEAFF. The CDR3 region has the DNA TGTGCCAGCAGCTTAGCTAACAGGAACACTGAAGCTTTCTTT.

The V and J genes are TRBV7-2 and TRBJ2-1; weak D call: TRBD2 (6 bases). CDR3 length: 18 amino acids. The germline V gene encodes CDR1 SGHTA and CDR2 FQGNSA. Trimming removed 1 base from V and 0 bases from J, with 16 bases in between. CDR3 nucleotide sequence: TGTGCCAGCAGCTTAGAAGGGGTTAGCGGCAGCTCCTACAATGAGCAGTTCTTC. As protein: CASSLEGVSGSSYNEQFF.

The CDR3 DNA reads TGTGCCAGCAGCCAGGGGACAGGGGGCGCGTATCCTCAAGAGACCCAGTACTTC. It yields the protein CASSQGTGGAYPQETQYF. The chain joins TRBV5-8 to TRBJ2-5; 12 nucleotides line up with TRBD1. This CDR3 has 18 amino acids. Germline lookup yields CDR1 SGHTS and CDR2 YDEGEE. Losses at the gene ends were 4 bases for V and 2 bases for J; bases not matched to a gene: 12.

The chain employs TRBV5-1 and TRBJ2-1; 10 bases are a match to TRBD2. This CDR3 is built from 17 residues. Unmatched junction bases numbered 11, after V lost 0 bases and J lost 8 bases. The V gene's germline CDR1 is SGHRS and CDR2 YFSETQ. The CDR3 DNA reads TGCGCCAGCAGCTTGGCTGATAGCGGGAGGCGGATCTATGAGCAGTTCTTC. Residues: CASSLADSGRRIYEQFF.

As concerns this clone: The junction shows a germline mismatch at one end, possibly a read error. V is TRBV18 and J is TRBJ2-5; TRBD1 matches 9 bases. The CDR3 runs to 16 residues. The germline gives CDR1 KGHSH, CDR2 LQKENI. The CDR3 DNA reads as TGTGCCAGCTCCCCACGGCTTACAGGGGGCGAAGAGACCCAGTACTTC. Translated, it gives CASSPRLTGGEETQYF.

This clone has more than one count but fewer than ten. This chain uses TRBV15 with TRBJ2-2, with a weak D call TRBD1 (5 bases). From germline, CDR1 is LNHNV and CDR2 YYDKDF (reference sequence). Trimming pared 3 bases from V and 8 bases from J, leaving 10 bases between. CDR3 length: 13 amino acids. DNA for the CDR3: TGTGCCACCAGCAGGACAGCTTCGGGGGAGCTGTTTTTT. Its protein is CATSRTASGELFF.

This clone appeared once. This chain links TRBV28 with TRBJ2-7, with D perhaps matching TRBD1 (5 bases). V lost 2 bases, J lost 0 bases, and 8 bases lay in between. The germline gives CDR1 MDHEN, CDR2 SYDVKM. This CDR3 comprises 14 residues. The DNA of the CDR3 is TGTGCCAGCAGTTTACAACAGGCCTCCTACGAGCAGTACTTC. Translation: CASSLQQASYEQYF. Filled out from reference TRBV28 and TRBJ2-7, the complete variable domain reads DVKVTQSSRYLVKRTGEKVFLECVQDMDHENMFWYRQDPGLGLRLIYFSYDVKMKEKGDIPEGYSVSREKKERFSLILESASTNQTSMYLCASSLQQASYEQYFGPGTRLTVT.

This clone was counted a few times. CDR3 region: CASSEAQGGVSVDGYTF. In nucleotides, the CDR3 is TGTGCCAGCAGTGAAGCGCAGGGCGGGGTATCAGTGGATGGCTACACCTTC. The chain has TRBV2 and TRBJ1-2; possible D gene TRBD1, 5 bases. This CDR3 contains 17 residues. V lost 0 bases and J lost 6, with 20 bases in between. Per the germline V gene, CDR1 is SNHLY and CDR2 is FYNNEI.

The chain recombines TRBV27 with TRBJ1-6; D is uncertain. With 9 bases removed from V and 7 bases from J, the gap between germline ends came to 16 bases. Per germline, CDR1 MNHEY and CDR2 SMNVEV (reference sequence). The CDR3 has 14 amino acids. The CDR3 bases are TGTGCCAGTGCATTCCGGGATCCAAATTCACCCCTCCACTTT. This translates into CASAFRDPNSPLHF.

The V call is TRBV7-2, the J call TRBJ2-1; tentative D call: TRBD2 (5 bases). CDR1 and CDR2 (germline): SGHTA, FQGNSA. Trimming took off 5 bases at V and 6 bases at J, with 23 bases between the two ends. The CDR3 has 17 amino acids. The CDR3 loop is CASSHALSRAMFNEQFF. Written as DNA, the CDR3 is TGTGCCAGCAGCCACGCCTTATCGAGGGCGATGTTCAATGAGCAGTTCTTC.

The chain employs TRBV7-9 and TRBJ1-1; 7 bases match TRBD1. The germline CDR1 and CDR2 sequences are SEHNR and FQNEAQ (reference sequence). CDR3 length equals 16 residues. Unmatched junction bases numbered 9, after V lost 1 base and J lost 4 bases. CDR3 nucleotide sequence: TGTGCCAGCAGCTTAGGGACAGGCGGTGGATCCACTGAAGCTTTCTTT. This sequence encodes CASSLGTGGGSTEAFF.

The chain employs TRBV3-1 (or the pseudogene TRBV3-2) and TRBJ1-6, with D possibly TRBD1 on 5 matching bases. The CDR3 has 14 residues. Germline V gene data show CDR1 as LGHDT and CDR2 as YNNKEL (reference sequence). V lost 2 bases, J lost 14 bases, and 16 bases lay in between. The CDR3 DNA reads as TGTGCCAGCAGCCAAAGACGGACCAGGGAGGCCCTCCACTTT. Amino acids: CASSQRRTREALHF.

The chain joins TRBV28 to TRBJ1-2; no reliable D call. CDR1 and CDR2 from the germline V gene are MDHEN and SYDVKM. Trimming shortened V by 2 bases and J by 7 bases, and 14 bases separated the two germline ends. CDR3 length: 14 residues. The chain's CDR3 is CASSLNGLIRGYTF. CDR3 nucleotides: TGTGCCAGCAGTTTAAACGGTTTAATACGTGGCTACACCTTC.

The V call is TRBV9, the J call TRBJ2-5; a weak D match, TRBD1 (5 bases). The CDR3 has 15 amino acids. Germline V gene sequence: CDR1 SGDLS, CDR2 YYNGEE. The germline V and J ends were trimmed by 4 bases and 0 bases, with 13 bases remaining between them. CDR3 sequence reads: CASSLSGSHQETQYF. Written as DNA, the CDR3 is TGTGCCAGCAGCCTATCAGGGTCCCACCAAGAGACCCAGTACTTC.

The chain couples TRBV3-1 (or the pseudogene TRBV3-2) to TRBJ1-1; no clear D. The germline gives CDR1 LGHDT, CDR2 YNNKEL (reference sequence). The V and J ends lost 3 bases and 0 bases respectively, with 8 bases between them. The CDR3 is 14 residues long. CDR3 sequence reads: CASSQGGMNTEAFF. The CDR3 nucleotides are TGTGCCAGCAGCCAGGGAGGGATGAACACTGAAGCTTTCTTT.

This clone was seen more than once but under ten times. This chain links TRBV30 with TRBJ2-1; 7 bases fit TRBD2. In germline, CDR1 is GTSNPN, CDR2 SVGIG (reference sequence). With 1 base clipped from V and 5 bases from J, the junction kept 14 bases outside the gene matches. The CDR3 is made up of 17 amino acids. The CDR3 sequence: CAWSAWRGGVRNNEQFF. The CDR3 bases are TGTGCCTGGAGTGCCTGGCGGGGAGGGGTAAGAAACAATGAGCAGTTCTTC.

V is TRBV10-2 and J is TRBJ2-7; the D gene is possibly TRBD2 (5 bases). Trimming shortened V by 5 bases and J by 5 bases, and 7 bases separated the two germline ends. There are 11 residues in the CDR3. CDR1 is WSHSY, CDR2 SAAADI, per germline. The chain's CDR3 is CASSQLDEQYF. CDR3 sequence (DNA): TGCGCCAGCAGTCAACTAGACGAGCAGTACTTC.

The J gene is TRBJ2-7, the V gene TRBV27; 7 bases map to TRBD2. The CDR3 covers 17 residues. CDR1 is MNHEY and CDR2 is SMNVEV in the germline V gene (reference sequence). The V and J ends lost 3 bases and 7 bases, in that order; junction bases with no gene match: 18. The CDR3 region has the DNA TGTGCCAGCAGTTTTCGTCCTAGCGGAACATATGGGCTAGAGCAGTACTTC. Translated, it gives CASSFRPSGTYGLEQYF.

The chain uses TRBV5-1 and TRBJ2-5, with TRBD2 identical over 13 bases. From germline, CDR1 is SGHRS and CDR2 YFSETQ. The CDR3 has 16 amino acids. The J segment lost 7 bases and the V segment lost 5 bases, leaving 11 bases of the junction unmatched. CDR3 in DNA: TGCGCCAGCAGTCTTCAGGGACTAGCGGGAATCGGGACCCAGTACTTC. Translating it yields CASSLQGLAGIGTQYF.

V and J are TRBV11-2 and TRBJ1-4; D ambiguous. This CDR3 is built from 12 residues. Trimming took 4 bases from V and 7 from J, leaving 7 bases between them. Germline values: CDR1 SGHAT, CDR2 FQNNGV. DNA for the CDR3: TGTGCCAGCAGCTCCCTCCCTGAAAAACTGTTTTTT. Its translation is CASSSLPEKLFF.

This sequence joins TRBV7-9 and TRBJ2-2; D not certain. There are 13 residues in the CDR3. V was shortened by 2 bases and J by 7 bases, with 8 bases between the two germline ends. Germline loops: CDR1 SEHNR, CDR2 FQNEAQ (reference sequence). Here the CDR3 DNA reads TGTGCCAGCAGCTTACTAGTTAGCGGGGAGCTGTTTTTT. Its translation is CASSLLVSGELFF.